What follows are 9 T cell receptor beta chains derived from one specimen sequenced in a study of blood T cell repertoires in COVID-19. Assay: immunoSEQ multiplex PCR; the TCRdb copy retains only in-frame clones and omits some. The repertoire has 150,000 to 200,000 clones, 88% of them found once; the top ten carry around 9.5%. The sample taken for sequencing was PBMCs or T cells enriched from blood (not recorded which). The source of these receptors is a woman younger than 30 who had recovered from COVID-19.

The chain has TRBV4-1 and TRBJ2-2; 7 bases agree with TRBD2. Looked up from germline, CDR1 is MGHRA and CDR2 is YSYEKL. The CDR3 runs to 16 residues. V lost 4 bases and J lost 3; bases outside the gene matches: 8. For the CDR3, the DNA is TGCGCCAGCAGCCCCCTCGGGACTATATACACCGGGGAGCTGTTTTTT. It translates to CASSPLGTIYTGELFF.

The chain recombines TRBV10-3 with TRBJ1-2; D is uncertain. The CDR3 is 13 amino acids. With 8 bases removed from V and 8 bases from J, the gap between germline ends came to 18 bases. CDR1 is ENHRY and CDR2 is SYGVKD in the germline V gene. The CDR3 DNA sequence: TGTGCCATCCTCCGGGAGAGGGATCGGGGCTACACCTTC. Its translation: CAILRERDRGYTF.

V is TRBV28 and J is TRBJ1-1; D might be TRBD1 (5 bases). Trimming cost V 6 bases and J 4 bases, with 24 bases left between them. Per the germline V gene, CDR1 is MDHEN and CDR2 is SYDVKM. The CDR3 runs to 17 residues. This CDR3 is CASSLWGGNRPSTEAFF. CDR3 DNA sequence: TGTGCCAGCAGCCTTTGGGGAGGGAACAGGCCCAGCACTGAAGCTTTCTTT.

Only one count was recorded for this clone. CDR3 sequence reads: CASTENVGTYTYEQYF. DNA of the CDR3: TGTGCCAGTACTGAAAACGTTGGGACATATACTTACGAGCAGTACTTC. The V and J genes are TRBV28 and TRBJ2-7; the D gene is possibly TRBD1 (6 bases). CDR3 length equals 16 residues. Germline V lookup: CDR1 MDHEN, CDR2 SYDVKM. V shed 9 bases and J shed 4 bases, with 25 bases lying between them.

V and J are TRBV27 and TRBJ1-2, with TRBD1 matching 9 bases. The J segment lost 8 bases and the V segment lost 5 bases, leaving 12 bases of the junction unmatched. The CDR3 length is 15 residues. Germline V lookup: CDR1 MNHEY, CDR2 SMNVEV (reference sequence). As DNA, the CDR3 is TGTGCCAGCAGTATCTCCGGGGACAGGGTGGACGGCTACACCTTC. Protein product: CASSISGDRVDGYTF.

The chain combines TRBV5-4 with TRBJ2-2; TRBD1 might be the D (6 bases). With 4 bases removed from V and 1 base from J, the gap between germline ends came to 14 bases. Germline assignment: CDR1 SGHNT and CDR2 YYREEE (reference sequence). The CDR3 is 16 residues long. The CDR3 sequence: CASSTRDMKNTGELFF. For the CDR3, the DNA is TGTGCCAGCAGCACCCGGGACATGAAGAACACCGGGGAGCTGTTTTTT.

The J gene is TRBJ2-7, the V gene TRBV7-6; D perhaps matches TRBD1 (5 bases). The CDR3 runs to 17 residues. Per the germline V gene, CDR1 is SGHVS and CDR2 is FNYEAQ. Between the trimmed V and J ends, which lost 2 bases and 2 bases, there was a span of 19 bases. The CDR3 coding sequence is TGTGCCAGCAGCTTAAATTCCCGGGTCAAAGGGGCCTACGAGCAGTACTTC. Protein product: CASSLNSRVKGAYEQYF. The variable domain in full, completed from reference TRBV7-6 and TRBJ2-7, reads GAGVSQSPRYKVTKRGQDVALRCDPISGHVSLYWYRQALGQGPEFLTYFNYEAQQDKSGLPNDRFSAERPEGSISTLTIQRTEQRDSAMYRCASSLNSRVKGAYEQYFGPGTRLTVT.

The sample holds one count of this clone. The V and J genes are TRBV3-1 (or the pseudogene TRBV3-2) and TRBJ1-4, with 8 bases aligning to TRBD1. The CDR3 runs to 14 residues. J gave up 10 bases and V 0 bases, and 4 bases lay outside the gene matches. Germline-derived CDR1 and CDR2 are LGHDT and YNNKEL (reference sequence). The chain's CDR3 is CASSQDRTGRKLFF. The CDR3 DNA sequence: TGTGCCAGCAGCCAAGATCGGACAGGGCGAAAACTGTTTTTT.

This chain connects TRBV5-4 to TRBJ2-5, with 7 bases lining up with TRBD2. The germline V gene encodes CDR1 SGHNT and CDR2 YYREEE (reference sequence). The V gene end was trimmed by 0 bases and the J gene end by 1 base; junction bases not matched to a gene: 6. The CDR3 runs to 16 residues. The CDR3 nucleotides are TGTGCCAGCAGCTTGGAGGCTAGCGGCCTCCAAGAGACCCAGTACTTC. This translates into CASSLEASGLQETQYF.